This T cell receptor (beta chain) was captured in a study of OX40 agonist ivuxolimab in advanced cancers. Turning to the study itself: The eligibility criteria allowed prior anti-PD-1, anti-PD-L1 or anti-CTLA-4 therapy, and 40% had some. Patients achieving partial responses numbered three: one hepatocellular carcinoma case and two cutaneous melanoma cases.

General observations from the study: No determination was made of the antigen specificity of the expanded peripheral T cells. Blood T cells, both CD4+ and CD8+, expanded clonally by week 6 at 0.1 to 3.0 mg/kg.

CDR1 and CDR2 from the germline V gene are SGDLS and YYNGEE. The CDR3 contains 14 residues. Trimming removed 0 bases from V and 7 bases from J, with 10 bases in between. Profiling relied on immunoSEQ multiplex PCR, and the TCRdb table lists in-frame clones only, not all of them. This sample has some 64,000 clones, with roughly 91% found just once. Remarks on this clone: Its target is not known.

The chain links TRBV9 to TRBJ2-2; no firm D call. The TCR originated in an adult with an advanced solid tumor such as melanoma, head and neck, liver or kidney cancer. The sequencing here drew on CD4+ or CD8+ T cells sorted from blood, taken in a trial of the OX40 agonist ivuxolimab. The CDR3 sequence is CASSVAFSGGELFF. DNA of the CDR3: TGTGCCAGCAGCGTAGCTTTCTCGGGCGGGGAGCTGTTTTTT.